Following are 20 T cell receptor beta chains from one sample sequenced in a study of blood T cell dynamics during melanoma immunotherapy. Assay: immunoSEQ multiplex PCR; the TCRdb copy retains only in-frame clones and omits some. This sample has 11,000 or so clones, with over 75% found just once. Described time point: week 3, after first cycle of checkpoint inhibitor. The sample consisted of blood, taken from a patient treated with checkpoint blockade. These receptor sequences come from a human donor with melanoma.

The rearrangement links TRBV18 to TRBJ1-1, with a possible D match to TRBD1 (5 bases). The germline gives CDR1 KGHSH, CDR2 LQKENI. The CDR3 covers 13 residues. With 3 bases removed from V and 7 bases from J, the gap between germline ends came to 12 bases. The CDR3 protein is CASSPLGQDEAFF. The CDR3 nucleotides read TGTGCCAGCTCACCCCTGGGGCAGGATGAAGCTTTCTTT.

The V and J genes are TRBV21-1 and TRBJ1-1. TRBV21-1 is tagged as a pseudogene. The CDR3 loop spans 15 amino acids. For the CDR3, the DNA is TGTGCCAGCAGAGCCACATTAGCTACTCGCACTGAAGCTTTCTTT. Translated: CASRATLATRTEAFF.

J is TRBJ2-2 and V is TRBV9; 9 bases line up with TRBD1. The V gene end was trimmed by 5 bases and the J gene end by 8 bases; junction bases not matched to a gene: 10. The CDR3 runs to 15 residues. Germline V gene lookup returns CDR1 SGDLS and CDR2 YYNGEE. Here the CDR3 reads CASSFLGTGTGELFF. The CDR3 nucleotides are TGTGCCAGCAGTTTTCTCGGGACAGGGACTGGGGAGCTGTTTTTT.

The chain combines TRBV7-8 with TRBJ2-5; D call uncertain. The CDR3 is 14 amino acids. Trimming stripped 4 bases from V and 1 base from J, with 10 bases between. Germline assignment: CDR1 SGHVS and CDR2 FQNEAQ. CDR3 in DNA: TGTGCCAGCAGCTCTGAGATCATCCAAGAGACCCAGTACTTC. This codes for CASSSEIIQETQYF.

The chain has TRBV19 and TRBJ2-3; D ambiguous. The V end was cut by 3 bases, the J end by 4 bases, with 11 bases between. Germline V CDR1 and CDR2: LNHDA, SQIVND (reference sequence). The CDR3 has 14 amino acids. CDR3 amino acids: CASSMGMLSDTQYF. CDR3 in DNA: TGTGCCAGTAGTATGGGCATGCTTTCAGATACGCAGTATTTT.

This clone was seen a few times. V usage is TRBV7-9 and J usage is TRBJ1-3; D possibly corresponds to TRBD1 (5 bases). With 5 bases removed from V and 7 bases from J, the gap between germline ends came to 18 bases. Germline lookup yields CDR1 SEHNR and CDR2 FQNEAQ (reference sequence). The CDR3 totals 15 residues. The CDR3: CASSHTDRTGNTIYF. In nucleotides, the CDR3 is TGTGCCAGCAGCCATACCGACAGAACCGGGAACACCATATATTTT.

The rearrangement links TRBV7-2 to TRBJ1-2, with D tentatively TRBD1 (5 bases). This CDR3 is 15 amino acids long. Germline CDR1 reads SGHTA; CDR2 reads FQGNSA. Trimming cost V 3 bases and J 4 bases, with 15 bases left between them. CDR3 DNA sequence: TGTGCCAGCAGCTTCGACCTAAGGACAAGCTATGGCTACACCTTC. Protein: CASSFDLRTSYGYTF.

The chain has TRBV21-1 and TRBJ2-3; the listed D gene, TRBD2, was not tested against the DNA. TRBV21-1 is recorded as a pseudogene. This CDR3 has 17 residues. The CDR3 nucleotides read TGTGCCAGCAGCAAAGAGCCTAGCGGGGGGGCTTGGGATACGCAGTATTTT. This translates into CASSKEPSGGAWDTQYF.

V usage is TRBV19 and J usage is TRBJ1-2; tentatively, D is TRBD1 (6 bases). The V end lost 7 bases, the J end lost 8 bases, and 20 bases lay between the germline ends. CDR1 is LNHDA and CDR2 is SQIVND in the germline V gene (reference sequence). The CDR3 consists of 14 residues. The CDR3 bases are TGTGCCAGTACCACCGACTACGGGACAAAAGGCTACACCTTC. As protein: CASTTDYGTKGYTF.

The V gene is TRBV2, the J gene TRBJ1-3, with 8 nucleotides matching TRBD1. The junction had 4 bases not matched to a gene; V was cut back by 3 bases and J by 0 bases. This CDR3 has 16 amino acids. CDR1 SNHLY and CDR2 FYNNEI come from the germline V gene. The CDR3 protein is CASSETGAFSGNTIYF. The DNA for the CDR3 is TGTGCCAGCAGTGAGACAGGGGCATTCTCTGGAAACACCATATATTTT.

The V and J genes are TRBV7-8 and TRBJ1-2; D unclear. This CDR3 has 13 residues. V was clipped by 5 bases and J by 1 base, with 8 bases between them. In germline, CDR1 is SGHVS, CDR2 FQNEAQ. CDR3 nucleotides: TGTGCCAGCAGCCTCGACATTAACTATGGCTACACCTTC. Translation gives CASSLDINYGYTF.

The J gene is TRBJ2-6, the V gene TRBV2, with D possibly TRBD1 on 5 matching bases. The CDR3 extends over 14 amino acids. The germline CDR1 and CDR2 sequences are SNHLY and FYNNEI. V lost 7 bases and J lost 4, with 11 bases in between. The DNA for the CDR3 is TGTGCCAGCACCCAGGGTGCGGGGGCCAACGTCCTGACTTTC. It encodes CASTQGAGANVLTF. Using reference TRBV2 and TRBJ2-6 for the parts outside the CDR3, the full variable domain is EPEVTQTPSHQVTQMGQEVILRCVPISNHLYFYWYRQILGQKVEFLVSFYNNEISEKSEIFDDQFSVERPDGSNFTLKIRSTKLEDSAMYFCASTQGAGANVLTFGAGSRLTVL.

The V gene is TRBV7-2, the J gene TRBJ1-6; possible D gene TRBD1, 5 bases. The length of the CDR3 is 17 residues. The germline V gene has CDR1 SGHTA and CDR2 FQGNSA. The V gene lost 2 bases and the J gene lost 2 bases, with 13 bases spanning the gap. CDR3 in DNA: TGTGCCAGCAGCTTAAAATCTGGGGCCACCTATAATTCACCCCTCCACTTT. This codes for CASSLKSGATYNSPLHF.

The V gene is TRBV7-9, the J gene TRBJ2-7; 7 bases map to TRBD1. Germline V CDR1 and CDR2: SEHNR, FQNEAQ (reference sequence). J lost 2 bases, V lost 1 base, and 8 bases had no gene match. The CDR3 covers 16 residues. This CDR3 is CASSLGGGRNTYEQYF. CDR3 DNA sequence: TGTGCCAGCAGCTTAGGAGGGGGCAGGAACACCTACGAGCAGTACTTC.

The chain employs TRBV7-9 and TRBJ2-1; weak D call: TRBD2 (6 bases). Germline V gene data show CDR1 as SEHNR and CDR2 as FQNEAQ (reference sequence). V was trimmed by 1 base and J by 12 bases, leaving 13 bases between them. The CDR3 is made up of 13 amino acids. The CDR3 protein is CASSLDAGRGQFF. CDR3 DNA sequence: TGTGCCAGCAGCTTAGATGCTGGGCGGGGGCAGTTCTTC.

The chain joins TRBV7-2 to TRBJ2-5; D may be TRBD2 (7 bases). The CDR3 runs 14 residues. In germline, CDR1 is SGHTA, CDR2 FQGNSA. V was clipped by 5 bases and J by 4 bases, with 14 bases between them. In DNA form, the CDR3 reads TGTGCCAGCAGCCAAAGGGGGAGGGGAGAGACCCAGTACTTC. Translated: CASSQRGRGETQYF.

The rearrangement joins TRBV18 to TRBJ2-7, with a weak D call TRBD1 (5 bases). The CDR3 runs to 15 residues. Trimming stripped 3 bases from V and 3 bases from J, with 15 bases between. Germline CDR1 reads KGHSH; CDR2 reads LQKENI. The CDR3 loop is CASSPRPGKGYEQYF. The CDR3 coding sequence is TGTGCCAGCTCACCTAGACCAGGGAAGGGCTACGAGCAGTACTTC.

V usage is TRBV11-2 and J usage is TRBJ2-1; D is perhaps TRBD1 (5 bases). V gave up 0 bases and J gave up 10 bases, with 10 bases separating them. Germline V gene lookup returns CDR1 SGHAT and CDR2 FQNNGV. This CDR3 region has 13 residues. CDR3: CASSLESQGEQFF. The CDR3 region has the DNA TGTGCCAGCAGCTTAGAATCTCAGGGCGAGCAGTTCTTC.

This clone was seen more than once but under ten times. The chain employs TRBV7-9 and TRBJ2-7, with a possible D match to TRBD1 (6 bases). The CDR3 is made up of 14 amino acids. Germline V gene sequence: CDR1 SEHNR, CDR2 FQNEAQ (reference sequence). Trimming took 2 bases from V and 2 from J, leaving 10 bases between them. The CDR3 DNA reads TGTGCCAGCAGCTTAAGTACAGGGACCTACGAGCAGTACTTC. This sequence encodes CASSLSTGTYEQYF. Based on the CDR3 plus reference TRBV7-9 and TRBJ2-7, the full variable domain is DTGVSQNPRHKITKRGQNVTFRCDPISEHNRLYWYRQTLGQGPEFLTYFQNEAQLEKSRLLSDRFSAERPKGSFSTLEIQRTEQGDSAMYLCASSLSTGTYEQYFGPGTRLTVT.

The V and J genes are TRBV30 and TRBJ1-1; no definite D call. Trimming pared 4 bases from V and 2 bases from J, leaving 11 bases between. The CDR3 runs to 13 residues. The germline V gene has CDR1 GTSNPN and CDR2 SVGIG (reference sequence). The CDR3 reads CAWNPDTNTEAFF. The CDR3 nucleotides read TGTGCCTGGAATCCCGACACTAACACTGAAGCTTTCTTT.